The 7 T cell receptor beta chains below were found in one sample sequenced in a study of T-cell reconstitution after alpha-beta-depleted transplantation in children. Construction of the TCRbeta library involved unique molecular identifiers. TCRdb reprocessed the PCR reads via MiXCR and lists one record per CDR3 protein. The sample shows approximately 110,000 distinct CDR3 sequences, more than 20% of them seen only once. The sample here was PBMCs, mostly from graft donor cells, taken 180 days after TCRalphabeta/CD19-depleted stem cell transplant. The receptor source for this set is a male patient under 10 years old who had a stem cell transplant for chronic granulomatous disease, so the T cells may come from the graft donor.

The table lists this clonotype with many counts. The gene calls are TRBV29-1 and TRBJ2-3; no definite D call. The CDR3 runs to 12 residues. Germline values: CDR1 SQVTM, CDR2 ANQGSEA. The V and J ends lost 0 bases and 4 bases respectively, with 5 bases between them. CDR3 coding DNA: TGCAGCGTTGAAGATCACCCAGATACGCAGTATTTT. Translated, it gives CSVEDHPDTQYF.

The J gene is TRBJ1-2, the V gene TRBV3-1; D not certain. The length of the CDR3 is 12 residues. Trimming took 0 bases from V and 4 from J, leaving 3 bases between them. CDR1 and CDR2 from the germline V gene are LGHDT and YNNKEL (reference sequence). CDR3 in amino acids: CASSQDAYGYTF. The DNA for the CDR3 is TGTGCCAGCAGCCAAGATGCCTATGGCTACACCTTC.

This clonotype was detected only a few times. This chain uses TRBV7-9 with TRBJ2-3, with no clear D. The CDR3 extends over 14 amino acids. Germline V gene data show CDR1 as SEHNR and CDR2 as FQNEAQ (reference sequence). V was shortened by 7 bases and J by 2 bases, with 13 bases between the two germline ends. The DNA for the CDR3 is TGTGCCAGCAAAAAGGGCCACTACACAGATACGCAGTATTTT. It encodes CASKKGHYTDTQYF.

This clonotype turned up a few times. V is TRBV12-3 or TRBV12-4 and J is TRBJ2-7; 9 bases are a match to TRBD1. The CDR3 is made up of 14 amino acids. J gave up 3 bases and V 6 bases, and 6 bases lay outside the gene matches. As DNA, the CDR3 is TGTGCCAGCAGACCGGGACAGGGTCTCTACGAGCAGTACTTC. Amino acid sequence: CASRPGQGLYEQYF.

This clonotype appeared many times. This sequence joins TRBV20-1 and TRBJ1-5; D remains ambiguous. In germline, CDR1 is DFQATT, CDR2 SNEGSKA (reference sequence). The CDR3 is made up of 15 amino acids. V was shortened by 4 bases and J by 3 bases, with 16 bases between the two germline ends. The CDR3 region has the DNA TGCAGTGCTACCCCCCCGGGAGGTTCCAATCAGCCCCAGCATTTT. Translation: CSATPPGGSNQPQHF.

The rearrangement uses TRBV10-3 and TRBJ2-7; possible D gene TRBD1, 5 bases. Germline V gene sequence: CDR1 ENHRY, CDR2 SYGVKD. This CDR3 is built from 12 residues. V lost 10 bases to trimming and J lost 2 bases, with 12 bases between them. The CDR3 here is CARAKGPYEQYF. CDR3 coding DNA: TGTGCCAGGGCCAAGGGGCCCTACGAGCAGTACTTC.

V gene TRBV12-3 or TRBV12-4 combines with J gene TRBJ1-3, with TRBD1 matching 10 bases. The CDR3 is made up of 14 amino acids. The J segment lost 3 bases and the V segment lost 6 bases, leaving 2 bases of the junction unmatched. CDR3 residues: CASRWTGGGNTIYF. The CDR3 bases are TGTGCCAGCAGGTGGACAGGGGGTGGAAACACCATATATTTT.